This T cell receptor beta chain was identified in a study of graft-versus-host responses after intestinal transplantation. Study summary: Each transplant was multivisceral, liver-intestinal, or isolated intestinal. The recipients all started with anti-thymocyte globulin induction and then took tacrolimus and steroids for 3 to 4 years.

Here immunoSEQ multiplex PCR was the method, and the copy in TCRdb shows in-frame clones only, minus some. Of fewer than 150,000 clones listed, around nine tenths are singletons. Study outcomes and limitations: Graft-donor T cell macrochimerism coincided with high graft-versus-host to host-versus-graft clonal ratios in allografts. Peak circulating GvH clone levels tracked with early post-transplant HvG declines.

This CDR3 contains 17 residues. Germline trimming cut 5 bases from V and 0 bases from J; bases unmatched to any gene: 10. The germline CDR1 and CDR2 sequences are SGHDT and YYEEEE. A word on this clone: Its target is unknown.

This chain joins TRBV5-6 and TRBJ1-5; 8 bases map to TRBD1. This TCR came from a human donor who received an intestinal transplant. This specimen consisted of unstimulated CD4+ T cells sorted from spleen or lymph node cells, obtained before intestinal transplant. DNA of the CDR3: TGTGCCAGCAGGACGACAGGGGCGATCAATAGCAATCAGCCCCAGCATTTT. Encoded protein: CASRTTGAINSNQPQHF.